This T cell receptor (beta chain) appears in the sequencing data of a study of blood T cell repertoires in COVID-19. The table came from immunoSEQ multiplex PCR; TCRdb's copy has only in-frame clones and leaves some out. This sample has fewer than 150,000 clones, with 75% to 90% found just once. Deletions cut 4 bases from V and 3 bases from J, with 12 bases between. The germline V gene has CDR1 LGHNA and CDR2 YSLEER. CDR3 size: 14 residues. The sample consisted of peripheral blood. The TCR comes from a woman aged 45-65 years with acute or convalescent COVID-19. J is TRBJ1-1 and V is TRBV4-3; D is possibly TRBD1 (5 bases). Written as DNA, the CDR3 is TGCGCCAGCAGCCCCTCAGGGTTGGACACTGAAGCTTTCTTT. Protein sequence: CASSPSGLDTEAFF.